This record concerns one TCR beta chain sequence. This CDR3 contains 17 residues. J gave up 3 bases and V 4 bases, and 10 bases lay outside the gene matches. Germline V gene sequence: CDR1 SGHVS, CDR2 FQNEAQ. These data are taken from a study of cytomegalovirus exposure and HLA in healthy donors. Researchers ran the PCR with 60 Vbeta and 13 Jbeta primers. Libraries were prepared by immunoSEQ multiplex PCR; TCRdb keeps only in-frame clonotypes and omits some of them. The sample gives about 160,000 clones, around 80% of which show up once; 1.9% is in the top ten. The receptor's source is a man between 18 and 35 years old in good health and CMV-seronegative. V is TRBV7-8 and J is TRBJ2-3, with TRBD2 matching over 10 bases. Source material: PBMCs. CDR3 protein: CASSSTRAGGPTDTQYF. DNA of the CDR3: TGTGCCAGCAGCTCCACCCGAGCGGGAGGGCCTACAGATACGCAGTATTTT.